Each of the 29 T cell receptor beta chains below was sequenced from the same sample in a study of cytomegalovirus exposure and HLA in healthy donors. PCR used 60 Vbeta primers and 13 Jbeta primers. Profiled with immunoSEQ multiplex PCR; TCRdb holds only in-frame clones, not every one. Among fewer than 250,000 clones listed, approximately 83% were seen once. Source material: PBMCs. The receptors stem from a woman between 45 and 60 years old in good health and CMV-seropositive.

This chain joins TRBV5-1 and TRBJ2-3, with 8 bases lining up with TRBD2. Trimming at V came to 6 bases and at J to 4 bases, leaving 10 bases not matched to a gene. The CDR3 totals 15 residues. Germline assignment: CDR1 SGHRS and CDR2 YFSETQ. Here the CDR3 DNA reads TGCGCCAGCACCAACACTGCGGGGGGCGCAGATACGCAGTATTTT. Its protein product is CASTNTAGGADTQYF.

This clone was seen once. This rearrangement joins TRBV4-2 to TRBJ1-1; 7 nucleotides align to TRBD1. Germline V gives CDR1 LGHNA, CDR2 YNFKEQ. With V trimmed by 3 bases and J by 1 base, 5 bases remained unmatched. This CDR3 comprises 15 residues. CDR3 sequence reads: CASSHLGTANTEAFF. As DNA, the CDR3 is TGTGCCAGCAGCCACCTCGGGACAGCGAACACTGAAGCTTTCTTT.

This clone was seen once. The V call is TRBV6-5, the J call TRBJ1-3; D unresolved. Germline CDR1 and CDR2: MNHEY and SVGAGI. V lost 3 bases to trimming and J lost 4 bases, with 13 bases between them. The CDR3 length is 15 residues. The CDR3 here is CASSYQASGGNTIYF. In nucleotides, the CDR3 is TGTGCCAGCAGTTATCAAGCGTCGGGAGGAAACACCATATATTTT.

The chain has TRBV6-5 and TRBJ1-5, with 8 bases lining up with TRBD1. Germline lookup yields CDR1 MNHEY and CDR2 SVGAGI. The CDR3 totals 13 residues. Trimming cost V 6 bases and J 7 bases; bases outside gene matches: 5. CDR3 sequence reads: CASRGQAGQPQHF. DNA for the CDR3: TGTGCCAGCAGGGGACAGGCAGGACAGCCCCAGCATTTT.

The chain recombines TRBV28 with TRBJ2-7; 8 bases match TRBD1. The CDR3 covers 14 residues. Germline V gene lookup returns CDR1 MDHEN and CDR2 SYDVKM. The junction had 4 bases not matched to a gene; V was cut back by 3 bases and J by 3 bases. This CDR3 reads CASSFGDRGYEQYF. CDR3 nucleotides: TGTGCCAGCAGTTTTGGAGACAGGGGCTACGAGCAGTACTTC.

Points on this clone: The sample contains more than one DNA sequence encoding this CDR3. The chain has TRBV7-3 and TRBJ1-1; no clear D gene. Trimming took off 0 bases at V and 2 bases at J, with 4 bases between the two ends. The CDR3 totals 13 residues. Germline lookup yields CDR1 SGHTA and CDR2 FQGTGA. The CDR3 coding sequence is TGTGCCAGCAGCTTAACTCTCAACACTGAAGCTTTCTTT. This codes for CASSLTLNTEAFF.

The rearrangement links TRBV19 to TRBJ1-1, with 9 bases fitting TRBD1. Germline V gives CDR1 LNHDA, CDR2 SQIVND (reference sequence). CDR3 length equals 17 residues. Trimming took 4 bases from V and 1 from J; bases not matched to a gene: 10. CDR3 DNA: TGTGCCAGTAGTACAAACAGGGGGCAAGATGGGAACACTGAAGCTTTCTTT. Residues: CASSTNRGQDGNTEAFF. The whole variable domain, remainder taken from reference TRBV19 and TRBJ1-1, is DGGITQSPKYLFRKEGQNVTLSCEQNLNHDAMYWYRQDPGQGLRLIYYSQIVNDFQKGDIAEGYSVSREKKESFPLTVTSAQKNPTAFYLCASSTNRGQDGNTEAFFGQGTRLTVV.

The chain links TRBV2 to TRBJ2-1; 9 bases match TRBD1. The ends lost 8 bases at V and 7 bases at J; junction bases unmatched: 6. Germline assignment: CDR1 SNHLY and CDR2 FYNNEI. The CDR3 loop spans 13 amino acids. As DNA, the CDR3 is TGTGCCAGCCGGGGACAGGGTTTGAATGAGCAGTTCTTC. It codes for CASRGQGLNEQFF.

The rearrangement joins TRBV25-1 to TRBJ2-7; 11 nucleotides agree with TRBD2. After removal of 8 bases from V and 9 bases from J, the junction contained 9 bases not matched to a gene. Germline CDR1 is MGHDK and CDR2 is SYGVNS. This CDR3 contains 13 residues. This CDR3 is CASAPTSGGGQYF. CDR3 DNA sequence: TGTGCCAGCGCCCCAACTAGCGGGGGAGGGCAGTACTTC.

This clone was found once. This chain uses TRBV5-1 with TRBJ2-7, with D unresolved. CDR3 length: 16 residues. V lost 0 bases to trimming and J lost 3 bases, with 16 bases between them. Germline assignment: CDR1 SGHRS and CDR2 YFSETQ. This CDR3 reads CASSLARYSRSYEQYF. The CDR3, as DNA: TGCGCCAGCAGCTTGGCTAGATACTCTAGAAGCTACGAGCAGTACTTC.

The rearrangement links TRBV27 to TRBJ1-2; D gene ambiguous. Germline-derived CDR1 and CDR2 are MNHEY and SMNVEV (reference sequence). The CDR3 covers 12 residues. V was trimmed by 4 bases and J by 8 bases, leaving 11 bases between them. For the CDR3, the DNA is TGTGCCAGCAGTTCCCGGCGGGTAGGCTACACCTTC. Translating gives CASSSRRVGYTF.

In this sample, this clone turned up once. This chain connects TRBV7-8 to TRBJ1-5; D is possibly TRBD1 (5 bases). V gave up 6 bases and J gave up 1 base, with 16 bases separating them. The CDR3 is made up of 16 amino acids. CDR1 and CDR2 (germline): SGHVS, FQNEAQ. The chain's CDR3 is CASSIEPDSSNQPQHF. The CDR3 nucleotides read TGTGCCAGCAGTATTGAGCCAGACAGCAGCAATCAGCCCCAGCATTTT.

In regard to this clone: In the same sample, other DNA sequences code for this CDR3. The V gene is TRBV5-6, the J gene TRBJ2-5, with a possible D match to TRBD2 (6 bases). The CDR3 sequence is 16 residues long. Looked up from germline, CDR1 is SGHDT and CDR2 is YYEEEE. The V and J ends lost 4 bases and 2 bases respectively, with 18 bases between them. The CDR3 region has the DNA TGTGCCAGCAGCCCTAGGGAGGACTTGTATCAAGAGACCCAGTACTTC. This codes for CASSPREDLYQETQYF.

V usage is TRBV2 and J usage is TRBJ2-5, with TRBD2 identical over 8 bases. The trim removed 0 bases at V and 3 bases at J, leaving 3 bases unmatched. The CDR3 length is 15 residues. CDR1 and CDR2 (germline): SNHLY, FYNNEI. CDR3 region: CASSEARAGEETQYF. The CDR3 nucleotides are TGTGCCAGCAGTGAAGCGAGAGCGGGGGAAGAGACCCAGTACTTC.

The V call is TRBV5-1, the J call TRBJ1-5; 8 bases fit TRBD1. The CDR3 spans 16 residues. V lost 0 bases and J lost 2; bases outside the gene matches: 4. Germline V gene data show CDR1 as SGHRS and CDR2 as YFSETQ. This CDR3 is CASSLGDRGGNQPQHF. CDR3 sequence (DNA): TGCGCCAGCAGCTTGGGAGACAGGGGTGGCAATCAGCCCCAGCATTTT.

In its sample, this clone ranks as medium-sized. The chain employs TRBV9 and TRBJ1-6; the D gene is possibly TRBD1 (5 bases). Deletions cut 4 bases from V and 6 bases from J, with 8 bases between. This CDR3 has 13 amino acids. Germline CDR1 SGDLS, CDR2 YYNGEE. The CDR3 DNA reads as TGTGCCAGCAGCATTAGGGGTAATTCACCCCTCCACTTT. This sequence encodes CASSIRGNSPLHF.

CDR3 in amino acids: CASSLAGQSSGNTIYF. The CDR3 DNA reads as TGCGCCAGCAGCCTGGCGGGACAGAGCTCTGGAAACACCATATATTTT. The chain uses TRBV5-1 and TRBJ1-3, with 7 bases that match TRBD1. CDR1 SGHRS and CDR2 YFSETQ come from the germline V gene. Trimming at V came to 4 bases and at J to 0 bases, leaving 7 bases not matched to a gene. The CDR3 loop spans 16 amino acids.

V is TRBV5-1 and J is TRBJ2-3; 11 positions match TRBD2. Germline V gene lookup returns CDR1 SGHRS and CDR2 YFSETQ. CDR3 length: 15 residues. The V gene end was trimmed by 4 bases and the J gene end by 6 bases; junction bases not matched to a gene: 7. The CDR3 is CASSQLTSGVDTQYF. The CDR3 nucleotides are TGCGCCAGCAGCCAATTGACTAGCGGGGTCGATACGCAGTATTTT.

This chain joins TRBV6-6 and TRBJ2-7, with D maybe TRBD1 (6 bases). This CDR3 has 13 amino acids. Germline loops: CDR1 MNHNY, CDR2 SVGAGI (reference sequence). Between the trimmed V and J ends, which lost 9 bases and 2 bases, there was a span of 14 bases. CDR3 DNA: TGTGCCAGTATTCAGGGGAAAGCCTACGAGCAGTACTTC. It is translated as CASIQGKAYEQYF.

V and J are TRBV7-3 and TRBJ1-1; D gene unclear. The ends were cut back, 2 bases at V and 6 bases at J, with 10 bases in the middle. The V gene's germline CDR1 is SGHTA and CDR2 FQGTGA. This CDR3 is 13 amino acids long. The CDR3 DNA reads as TGTGCCAGCAGCTTACACGGGGTCTCTGAAGCTTTCTTT. Residues: CASSLHGVSEAFF.

The CDR3 loop reads CASSLAVTSHGGITDTQYF. CDR3 DNA: TGTGCCAGCAGCTTGGCCGTGACTAGCCACGGGGGGATCACAGATACGCAGTATTTT. V is TRBV5-6 and J is TRBJ2-3; 7 positions agree with TRBD2. V lost 0 bases to trimming and J lost 2 bases; unmatched junction nucleotides: 15. The V gene's germline CDR1 is SGHDT and CDR2 YYEEEE. The CDR3 totals 19 residues.

V is TRBV18 and J is TRBJ2-1, with no clear D. Germline CDR1 and CDR2: KGHSH and LQKENI. The CDR3 is made up of 13 amino acids. The V end lost 3 bases, the J end lost 10 bases, and 13 bases lay between the germline ends. The CDR3 bases are TGTGCCAGCTCACCGTCCACATCGGAGGAGCAGTTCTTC. The encoded protein is CASSPSTSEEQFF. Full variable domain (missing parts from reference TRBV18 and TRBJ2-1): NAGVMQNPRHLVRRRGQEARLRCSPMKGHSHVYWYRQLPEEGLKFMVYLQKENIIDESGMPKERFSAEFPKEGPSILRIQQVVRGDSAAYFCASSPSTSEEQFFGPGTRLTVL.

This chain uses TRBV9 with TRBJ1-2, with D possibly TRBD1 on 6 matching bases. Germline CDR1 SGDLS, CDR2 YYNGEE. The CDR3 contains 16 residues. Trimming stripped 3 bases from V and 4 bases from J, with 19 bases between. This CDR3 is CASSAHKRQAGYGYTF. The DNA of the CDR3 is TGTGCCAGCAGCGCTCACAAACGACAGGCCGGCTATGGCTACACCTTC.

V and J are TRBV6-5 and TRBJ1-1, with a possible D match to TRBD1 (6 bases). This CDR3 has 15 residues. V gave up 0 bases and J gave up 5 bases, with 13 bases separating them. Germline V gene data show CDR1 as MNHEY and CDR2 as SVGAGI. CDR3 in amino acids: CASSYSTGPRTEAFF. DNA of the CDR3: TGTGCCAGCAGTTACTCCACAGGGCCACGGACTGAAGCTTTCTTT.

The genes are TRBV2 and TRBJ1-1; D is perhaps TRBD1 (5 bases). The V and J ends lost 9 bases and 2 bases respectively, with 16 bases between them. This CDR3 comprises 14 residues. Germline V CDR1 and CDR2: SNHLY, FYNNEI. CDR3 residues: CASSTQGSNTEAFF. The CDR3 DNA is TGTGCCAGTAGTACGCAGGGTAGCAACACTGAAGCTTTCTTT. Variable domain in full (rest from reference TRBV2 and TRBJ1-1): EPEVTQTPSHQVTQMGQEVILRCVPISNHLYFYWYRQILGQKVEFLVSFYNNEISEKSEIFDDQFSVERPDGSNFTLKIRSTKLEDSAMYFCASSTQGSNTEAFFGQGTRLTVV.

The chain joins TRBV6-6 to TRBJ1-2; 8 bases fit TRBD1. This CDR3 is 14 amino acids long. V was clipped by 2 bases and J by 6 bases; unmatched bases: 5. Looked up from germline, CDR1 is MNHNY and CDR2 is SVGAGI (reference sequence). CDR3 nucleotides: TGTGCCAGCAGTTACCGACAGGGGTGGGATGGCTACACCTTC. As protein: CASSYRQGWDGYTF.

This clone has at least ten counts. The chain recombines TRBV6-1 with TRBJ1-6; tentatively, D is TRBD1 (5 bases). Germline CDR1 reads MNHNS; CDR2 reads SASEGT. The germline V and J ends were trimmed by 1 base and 7 bases, with 14 bases remaining between them. This CDR3 comprises 16 residues. The chain's CDR3 is CASSEGPGKGNSPLHF. In DNA form, the CDR3 reads TGTGCCAGCAGTGAAGGTCCAGGGAAAGGAAATTCACCCCTCCACTTT.

This chain links TRBV4-2 with TRBJ2-5, with D possibly matching TRBD1 (6 bases). The J call is doubtful: the DNA matches TRBJ2-7 better. CDR1 and CDR2 from the germline V gene are LGHNA and YNFKEQ. This CDR3 comprises 17 residues. CDR3 sequence reads: CASSQGGLRDKAYEQYF. CDR3 DNA: TGTGCCAGCAGCCAAGGGGGTCTTCGGGACAAAGCCTACGAGCAGTACTTC.

The CDR3 DNA reads TGTGCCAGCAGTTACAGGGGGGAGACCCAGTACTTC. As protein: CASSYRGETQYF. The genes are TRBV6-5 and TRBJ2-5, with D perhaps TRBD1 (6 bases). Per germline, CDR1 MNHEY and CDR2 SVGAGI. This CDR3 has 12 residues. V lost 2 bases and J 5 bases, leaving 6 bases between the germline ends.